This is a list of T cell receptor beta chains from one sample in a study of OX40 agonist ivuxolimab in advanced cancers. Some clones are missing from TCRdb's copy, which holds only in-frame ones; the method was immunoSEQ multiplex PCR. The data show about 79,000 clones, about 92% seen once. This material consisted of CD4+ or CD8+ T cells sorted from blood, taken in a trial of the OX40 agonist ivuxolimab. These receptors came from an adult with an advanced solid tumor such as melanoma, head and neck, liver or kidney cancer. The CDR3 runs from the conserved cysteine through the conserved F or W. The listing skips clone size in some rows; elsewhere it reads once, few, many or a size class.

cdr3_aa: CASSFLSGMGSYEQYF; cdr3_length: 16; j_call: TRBJ2-7; clone_size: NA; v_call: TRBV28
cdr3_aa: CATKTGSSYNEQFF; cdr3_length: 14; j_call: TRBJ2-1; clone_size: NA; v_call: TRBV11-3
cdr3_aa: CASRLMTVYGYTF; cdr3_length: 13; j_call: TRBJ1-2; clone_size: NA; v_call: TRBV6-1
cdr3_aa: CASSYAPTVLEQYF; cdr3_length: 14; j_call: TRBJ2-7; clone_size: NA; v_call: TRBV6-5
cdr3_aa: CASSLYYPSGYEQYF; cdr3_length: 15; j_call: NA; clone_size: NA; v_call: TRBV16
cdr3_aa: CASSLARLLEQETQYF; cdr3_length: 16; j_call: TRBJ2-5; clone_size: NA; v_call: TRBV5-1
cdr3_aa: CASSFAQTGLDEQFF; cdr3_length: 15; j_call: TRBJ2-1; clone_size: NA; v_call: TRBV7-9
cdr3_aa: CASRIRLAGVVEQYF; cdr3_length: 15; j_call: TRBJ2-7; clone_size: NA; v_call: TRBV11-2
cdr3_aa: CASRIPGQRDYGYTF; cdr3_length: 15; j_call: TRBJ1-2; clone_size: NA; v_call: TRBV6-6
cdr3_aa: CASSYSGTVSLETQYF; cdr3_length: 16; j_call: TRBJ2-5; clone_size: few; v_call: TRBV6-5
cdr3_aa: CASSQRLAGPYEQYF; cdr3_length: 15; j_call: TRBJ2-7; clone_size: NA; v_call: TRBV4-3
cdr3_aa: CASSSLPRQTPYNEQFF; cdr3_length: 17; j_call: TRBJ2-1; clone_size: NA; v_call: TRBV7-2
cdr3_aa: CASSSYRGQVTGELFF; cdr3_length: 16; j_call: TRBJ2-2; clone_size: NA; v_call: TRBV19
cdr3_aa: CASSTWTSTEQYF; cdr3_length: 13; j_call: TRBJ2-7; clone_size: NA; v_call: TRBV7-2
cdr3_aa: CASSLDRGRDEQFF; cdr3_length: 14; j_call: TRBJ2-1; clone_size: NA; v_call: TRBV7-2
cdr3_aa: CSGRRNTEAFF; cdr3_length: 11; j_call: TRBJ1-1; clone_size: few; v_call: TRBV20-1
cdr3_aa: CASSQDWAATYEQYF; cdr3_length: 15; j_call: TRBJ2-7; clone_size: NA; v_call: TRBV4-2
cdr3_aa: CASSVRGTVNQPQHF; cdr3_length: 15; j_call: TRBJ1-5; clone_size: NA; v_call: TRBV9
cdr3_aa: CASSTLGTLAQYF; cdr3_length: 13; j_call: TRBJ2-3; clone_size: NA; v_call: TRBV21-1
cdr3_aa: CASNPRWSSGNTGELFF; cdr3_length: 17; j_call: TRBJ2-2; clone_size: once; v_call: TRBV5-1
cdr3_aa: CASSQGLVNTGELFF; cdr3_length: 15; j_call: TRBJ2-2; clone_size: NA; v_call: TRBV5-1
cdr3_aa: CASSPHSGGETQYF; cdr3_length: 14; j_call: TRBJ2-5; clone_size: once; v_call: TRBV7-3
cdr3_aa: CASSLALAGDNEQFF; cdr3_length: 15; j_call: TRBJ2-1; clone_size: NA; v_call: TRBV7-9
cdr3_aa: CASSLVHQGGSPLHF; cdr3_length: 15; j_call: TRBJ1-6; clone_size: NA; v_call: TRBV5-1
cdr3_aa: CASSLADGPAETQYF; cdr3_length: 15; j_call: TRBJ2-5; clone_size: once; v_call: TRBV5-1
cdr3_aa: CSAGQGRDYGYTF; cdr3_length: 13; j_call: TRBJ1-2; clone_size: NA; v_call: TRBV29-1
cdr3_aa: CASSLDQFPPGELFF; cdr3_length: 15; j_call: TRBJ2-2; clone_size: NA; v_call: TRBV11-2